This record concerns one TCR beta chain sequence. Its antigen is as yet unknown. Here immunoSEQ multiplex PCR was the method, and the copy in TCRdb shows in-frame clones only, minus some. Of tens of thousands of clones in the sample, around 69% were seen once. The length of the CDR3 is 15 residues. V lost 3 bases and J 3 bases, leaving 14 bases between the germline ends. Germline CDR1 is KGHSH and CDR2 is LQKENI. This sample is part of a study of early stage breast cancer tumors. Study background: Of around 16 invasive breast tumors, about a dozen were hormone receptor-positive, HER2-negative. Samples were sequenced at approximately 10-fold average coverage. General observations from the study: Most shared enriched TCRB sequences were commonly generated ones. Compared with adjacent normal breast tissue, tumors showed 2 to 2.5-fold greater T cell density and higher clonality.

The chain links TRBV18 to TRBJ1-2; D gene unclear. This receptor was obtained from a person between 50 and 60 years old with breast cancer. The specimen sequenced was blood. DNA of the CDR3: TGTGCCAGCTCACCGCCTCCCCCGCGAGACTATGGCTACACCTTC. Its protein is CASSPPPPRDYGYTF.